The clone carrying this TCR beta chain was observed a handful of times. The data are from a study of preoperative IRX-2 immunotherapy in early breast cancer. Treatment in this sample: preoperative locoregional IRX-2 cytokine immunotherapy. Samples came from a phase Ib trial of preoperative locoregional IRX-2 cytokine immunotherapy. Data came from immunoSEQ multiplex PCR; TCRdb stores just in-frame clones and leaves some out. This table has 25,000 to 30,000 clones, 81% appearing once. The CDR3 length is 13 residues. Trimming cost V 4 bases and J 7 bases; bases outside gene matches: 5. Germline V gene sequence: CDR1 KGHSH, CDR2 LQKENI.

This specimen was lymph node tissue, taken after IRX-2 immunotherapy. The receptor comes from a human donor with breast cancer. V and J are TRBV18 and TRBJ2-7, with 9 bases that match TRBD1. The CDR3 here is CASSRDRAEEQYV. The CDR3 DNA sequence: TGTGCCAGCTCACGGGACAGGGCAGAAGAGCAGTACGTC.